The 26 T cell receptor beta chains given below trace back to one sample, sequenced in a study of blood T cell repertoires in COVID-19. Profiling relied on immunoSEQ multiplex PCR, and the TCRdb table lists in-frame clones only, not all of them. There are 200,000 to 300,000 clones in the sample; about 90% occur only once, and approximately 7.6% lies in the top ten. Sequenced sample: peripheral blood. The source is a man aged 60-69 years who had recovered from COVID-19.

This chain links TRBV7-9 with TRBJ1-4; the D gene is possibly TRBD1 (6 bases). Germline values: CDR1 SEHNR, CDR2 FQNEAQ (reference sequence). The CDR3 loop spans 15 amino acids. With 6 bases removed from V and 8 bases from J, the gap between germline ends came to 19 bases. CDR3 in DNA: TGTGCCAGCAGTTTTTACAGGGTAACGGAAGAAAAACTGTTTTTT. This codes for CASSFYRVTEEKLFF.

The chain recombines TRBV30 with TRBJ2-1; 9 nucleotides match TRBD2. Germline values: CDR1 GTSNPN, CDR2 SVGIG (reference sequence). CDR3 length equals 14 residues. With 1 base clipped from V and 8 bases from J, the junction kept 6 bases outside the gene matches. CDR3 loop: CAWSAGGGAHEQFF. In nucleotides, the CDR3 is TGTGCCTGGAGTGCCGGCGGGGGGGCCCATGAGCAGTTCTTC.

The rearrangement links TRBV2 to TRBJ1-5; 7 bases match TRBD1. Germline V gene lookup returns CDR1 SNHLY and CDR2 FYNNEI. V lost 8 bases and J lost 3; bases outside the gene matches: 4. This CDR3 contains 13 residues. CDR3 bases: TGTGCCAGCCGGGACAGTTCCAATCAGCCCCAGCATTTT. It specifies CASRDSSNQPQHF.

This chain connects TRBV6-5 to TRBJ1-2, with D possibly matching TRBD1 (6 bases). The germline V gene has CDR1 MNHEY and CDR2 SVGAGI. The V and J ends lost 6 bases and 3 bases respectively, with 17 bases between them. This CDR3 has 15 amino acids. The CDR3 reads CASSRLGAEHYGYTF. Here the CDR3 DNA reads TGTGCCAGCAGCAGATTGGGGGCAGAGCACTATGGCTACACCTTC.

The chain uses TRBV24-1 and TRBJ1-4; 8 nucleotides agree with TRBD1. CDR3 length equals 14 residues. The V gene's germline CDR1 is KGHDR and CDR2 SFDVKD. Trimming at V came to 9 bases and at J to 8 bases, leaving 10 bases not matched to a gene. The CDR3 loop reads CATSQGAGQEKLFF. CDR3 bases: TGTGCCACCTCTCAGGGGGCCGGCCAAGAAAAACTGTTTTTT.

The genes are TRBV2 and TRBJ1-1; D remains ambiguous. The CDR3 has 13 amino acids. The V gene's germline CDR1 is SNHLY and CDR2 FYNNEI. V lost 7 bases, J lost 0 bases, and 9 bases lay in between. CDR3 nucleotides: TGTGCCAGCAATGTGGCCATGAACACTGAAGCTTTCTTT. Its translation is CASNVAMNTEAFF.

This clone occurred once. The gene calls are TRBV3-1 (or the pseudogene TRBV3-2) and TRBJ2-6; D gene unclear. There are 15 residues in the CDR3. Trimming stripped 3 bases from V and 0 bases from J, with 6 bases between. In germline, CDR1 is LGHDT, CDR2 YNNKEL (reference sequence). CDR3 sequence: CASSHISSGANVLTF. The CDR3 region has the DNA TGTGCCAGCAGCCATATTTCCTCTGGGGCCAACGTCCTGACTTTC.

The chain uses TRBV5-1 and TRBJ1-2; possible D gene TRBD1, 6 bases. V was trimmed by 0 bases and J by 8 bases, leaving 17 bases between them. CDR1 is SGHRS, CDR2 YFSETQ, per germline. The CDR3 is made up of 15 amino acids. CDR3 loop: CASSLGLGGQGGYTF. CDR3 nucleotide sequence: TGCGCCAGCAGCTTGGGTCTCGGGGGGCAAGGAGGCTACACCTTC.

This chain connects TRBV30 to TRBJ2-7; tentatively, D is TRBD1 (5 bases). The CDR3 is 15 amino acids. V gave up 0 bases and J gave up 0 bases, with 12 bases separating them. From germline, CDR1 is GTSNPN and CDR2 SVGIG (reference sequence). CDR3 bases: TGTGCCTGGAGTGTAACTGACAGACCCTCCTACGAGCAGTACTTC. Amino acid sequence: CAWSVTDRPSYEQYF.

This chain joins TRBV7-9 and TRBJ2-1; 8 bases align to TRBD2. Germline loops: CDR1 SEHNR, CDR2 FQNEAQ (reference sequence). This CDR3 spans 16 amino acids. With V trimmed by 5 bases and J by 5 bases, 11 bases remained unmatched. The DNA for the CDR3 is TGTGCCAGCAGCGAAACGGGGGGGCGACGTCACAATGAGCAGTTCTTC. Translating gives CASSETGGRRHNEQFF.

This chain joins TRBV5-1 and TRBJ2-3, with a weak D call TRBD1 (6 bases). V was trimmed by 2 bases and J by 2 bases, leaving 12 bases between them. CDR1 and CDR2 from the germline V gene are SGHRS and YFSETQ. The CDR3 has 15 amino acids. CDR3 loop: CASSLDRDNTDTQYF. In DNA, the CDR3 is TGCGCCAGCAGCTTAGACCGGGACAACACAGATACGCAGTATTTT.

J is TRBJ2-3 and V is TRBV6-6; 14 bases match TRBD2. This CDR3 comprises 16 residues. CDR1 is MNHNY and CDR2 is SVGAGI in the germline V gene (reference sequence). V gave up 8 bases and J gave up 3 bases; unmatched junction bases: 7. DNA for the CDR3: TGTGCCAGCTGGCGACTAGCGGGGGGGCCGACAGATACGCAGTATTTT. This codes for CASWRLAGGPTDTQYF.

The rearrangement links TRBV20-1 to TRBJ2-3; 8 positions agree with TRBD2. The CDR3 contains 11 residues. Germline V CDR1 and CDR2: DFQATT, SNEGSKA (reference sequence). J lost 6 bases, V lost 6 bases, and 2 bases had no gene match. CDR3 nucleotide sequence: TGCAGTGCCCGGGGGGGCGATACGCAGTATTTT. Residues: CSARGGDTQYF.

Worth noting for this clone: Other DNA sequences in this sample translate to the same CDR3. The genes are TRBV19 and TRBJ2-5; maybe TRBD2 (6 bases). The CDR3 has 12 residues. Germline CDR1 and CDR2: LNHDA and SQIVND (reference sequence). With 3 bases removed from V and 4 bases from J, the gap between germline ends came to 6 bases. As DNA, the CDR3 is TGTGCCAGTAGTATGGGGGGAGAGACCCAGTACTTC. Protein product: CASSMGGETQYF.

The chain uses TRBV9 and TRBJ2-3; 8 bases are a match to TRBD1. The CDR3 contains 16 residues. V lost 1 base, J lost 1 base, and 5 bases stayed unmatched. CDR1 is SGDLS, CDR2 YYNGEE, per germline. The DNA for the CDR3 is TGTGCCAGCAGCGTACAACAGGGGGTCGGCACAGATACGCAGTATTTT. Protein: CASSVQQGVGTDTQYF.

On this clone: Mismatch with germline at one junction end may stem from a read error. The chain employs TRBV11-2 and TRBJ1-3; 7 bases map to TRBD1. The germline V gene has CDR1 SGHAT and CDR2 FQNNGV. The CDR3 is made up of 14 amino acids. The CDR3 DNA reads TGTGCCAGCAGCTTAGAATCACCGGGGACAGTTCCCTTTTTT. Amino acids: CASSLESPGTVPFF. Complete variable domain (other parts from reference TRBV11-2 and TRBJ1-3): EAGVAQSPRYKIIEKRQSVAFWCNPISGHATLYWYQQILGQGPKLLIQFQNNGVVDDSQLPKDRFSAERLKGVDSTLKIQPAKLEDSAVYLCASSLESPGTVPFFGEGSWLTVV.

This clone came up a few times. This sequence joins TRBV6-5 and TRBJ1-1; 7 nucleotides agree with TRBD1. V lost 3 bases, J lost 0 bases, and 1 base stayed unmatched. The CDR3 consists of 14 residues. Germline CDR1 and CDR2: MNHEY and SVGAGI. In nucleotides, the CDR3 is TGTGCCAGCAGTTATGGACAGGTGAACACTGAAGCTTTCTTT. Translated: CASSYGQVNTEAFF.

This rearrangement joins TRBV27 to TRBJ2-6; D is unresolved. This CDR3 has 15 amino acids. Trimming stripped 3 bases from V and 0 bases from J, with 6 bases between. CDR1 is MNHEY and CDR2 is SMNVEV in the germline V gene (reference sequence). The CDR3 loop is CASSFVFSGANVLTF. The CDR3, as DNA: TGTGCCAGCAGTTTCGTGTTCTCTGGGGCCAACGTCCTGACTTTC.

The rearrangement uses TRBV6-5 and TRBJ2-1, with a weak D call TRBD2 (6 bases). Trimming pared 7 bases from V and 8 bases from J, leaving 15 bases between. This CDR3 is built from 13 residues. CDR1 and CDR2 from the germline V gene are MNHEY and SVGAGI. CDR3 in amino acids: CASTQTRNYEQFF. CDR3 coding DNA: TGTGCCAGCACTCAGACTAGAAACTATGAGCAGTTCTTC.

This sequence joins TRBV30 and TRBJ1-6, with no clear D. Germline assignment: CDR1 GTSNPN and CDR2 SVGIG (reference sequence). V lost 2 bases and J lost 0, with 11 bases in between. This CDR3 has 16 amino acids. This chain's CDR3 is CAWSIASGSYNSPLHF. The CDR3 bases are TGTGCCTGGAGTATCGCCTCGGGCTCCTATAATTCACCCCTCCACTTT.

This clone was counted a single time. This rearrangement joins TRBV18 to TRBJ1-4, with D maybe TRBD1 (5 bases). V was cut by 3 bases and J by 0 bases, with 8 bases left in between. This CDR3 contains 15 residues. Germline V gives CDR1 KGHSH, CDR2 LQKENI. CDR3 region: CASSPGGATNEKLFF. Here the CDR3 DNA reads TGTGCCAGCTCACCGGGGGGAGCAACTAATGAAAAACTGTTTTTT.

The chain couples TRBV23-1 to TRBJ2-7; 15 nucleotides align to TRBD2. TRBV23-1 is marked as an open reading frame, function uncertain. V shed 7 bases and J 12 bases; nucleotides not matched to a gene: 19. The CDR3 length is 17 residues. CDR3 region: CASKGITGTSGRPGRYV. The CDR3 DNA reads as TGCGCCAGCAAAGGGATAACCGGGACTAGCGGGAGGCCTGGAAGGTACGTC.

The chain couples TRBV28 to TRBJ1-2; D is possibly TRBD1 (6 bases). The ends were cut back, 3 bases at V and 6 bases at J, with 11 bases in the middle. Per germline, CDR1 MDHEN and CDR2 SYDVKM. The CDR3 extends over 13 amino acids. CDR3 in amino acids: CASSLDRQDGYTF. The CDR3 nucleotides are TGTGCCAGCAGTTTGGACAGACAAGATGGCTACACCTTC.

This clone occurred once. The rearrangement joins TRBV15 to TRBJ2-1; 7 bases agree with TRBD1. There are 15 residues in the CDR3. Germline CDR1 and CDR2: LNHNV and YYDKDF (reference sequence). V was pared by 4 bases and J by 0 bases, with 3 bases of the junction left unmatched. The CDR3 reads CATSTGDSSYNEQFF. The CDR3 region has the DNA TGTGCCACCAGCACCGGGGACAGCTCCTACAATGAGCAGTTCTTC.

The chain joins TRBV5-6 to TRBJ2-7; TRBD1 agrees at 7 bases. The V segment lost 6 bases and the J segment 0 bases; nucleotides outside the gene matches: 6. CDR1 is SGHDT and CDR2 is YYEEEE in the germline V gene. CDR3 length: 14 residues. Here the CDR3 reads CASTLGQSSYEQYF. In nucleotides, the CDR3 is TGTGCCAGCACCCTGGGACAGAGCTCCTACGAGCAGTACTTC. The entire variable domain, with the rest obtained from reference TRBV5-6 and TRBJ2-7, is as follows: DAGVTQSPTHLIKTRGQQVTLRCSPKSGHDTVSWYQQALGQGPQFIFQYYEEEERQRGNFPDRFSGHQFPNYSSELNVNALLLGDSALYLCASTLGQSSYEQYFGPGTRLTVT.

The chain has TRBV12-2 and TRBJ2-1; the D segment call TRBD1 is taken from the table without a DNA check. TRBV12-2 is a pseudogene segment. This CDR3 is 13 amino acids long. CDR3 coding DNA: TGTGCAAGTCGCTTCTTCGGGACAGGGGAGCAGTTCTTC. Translation gives CASRFFGTGEQFF.